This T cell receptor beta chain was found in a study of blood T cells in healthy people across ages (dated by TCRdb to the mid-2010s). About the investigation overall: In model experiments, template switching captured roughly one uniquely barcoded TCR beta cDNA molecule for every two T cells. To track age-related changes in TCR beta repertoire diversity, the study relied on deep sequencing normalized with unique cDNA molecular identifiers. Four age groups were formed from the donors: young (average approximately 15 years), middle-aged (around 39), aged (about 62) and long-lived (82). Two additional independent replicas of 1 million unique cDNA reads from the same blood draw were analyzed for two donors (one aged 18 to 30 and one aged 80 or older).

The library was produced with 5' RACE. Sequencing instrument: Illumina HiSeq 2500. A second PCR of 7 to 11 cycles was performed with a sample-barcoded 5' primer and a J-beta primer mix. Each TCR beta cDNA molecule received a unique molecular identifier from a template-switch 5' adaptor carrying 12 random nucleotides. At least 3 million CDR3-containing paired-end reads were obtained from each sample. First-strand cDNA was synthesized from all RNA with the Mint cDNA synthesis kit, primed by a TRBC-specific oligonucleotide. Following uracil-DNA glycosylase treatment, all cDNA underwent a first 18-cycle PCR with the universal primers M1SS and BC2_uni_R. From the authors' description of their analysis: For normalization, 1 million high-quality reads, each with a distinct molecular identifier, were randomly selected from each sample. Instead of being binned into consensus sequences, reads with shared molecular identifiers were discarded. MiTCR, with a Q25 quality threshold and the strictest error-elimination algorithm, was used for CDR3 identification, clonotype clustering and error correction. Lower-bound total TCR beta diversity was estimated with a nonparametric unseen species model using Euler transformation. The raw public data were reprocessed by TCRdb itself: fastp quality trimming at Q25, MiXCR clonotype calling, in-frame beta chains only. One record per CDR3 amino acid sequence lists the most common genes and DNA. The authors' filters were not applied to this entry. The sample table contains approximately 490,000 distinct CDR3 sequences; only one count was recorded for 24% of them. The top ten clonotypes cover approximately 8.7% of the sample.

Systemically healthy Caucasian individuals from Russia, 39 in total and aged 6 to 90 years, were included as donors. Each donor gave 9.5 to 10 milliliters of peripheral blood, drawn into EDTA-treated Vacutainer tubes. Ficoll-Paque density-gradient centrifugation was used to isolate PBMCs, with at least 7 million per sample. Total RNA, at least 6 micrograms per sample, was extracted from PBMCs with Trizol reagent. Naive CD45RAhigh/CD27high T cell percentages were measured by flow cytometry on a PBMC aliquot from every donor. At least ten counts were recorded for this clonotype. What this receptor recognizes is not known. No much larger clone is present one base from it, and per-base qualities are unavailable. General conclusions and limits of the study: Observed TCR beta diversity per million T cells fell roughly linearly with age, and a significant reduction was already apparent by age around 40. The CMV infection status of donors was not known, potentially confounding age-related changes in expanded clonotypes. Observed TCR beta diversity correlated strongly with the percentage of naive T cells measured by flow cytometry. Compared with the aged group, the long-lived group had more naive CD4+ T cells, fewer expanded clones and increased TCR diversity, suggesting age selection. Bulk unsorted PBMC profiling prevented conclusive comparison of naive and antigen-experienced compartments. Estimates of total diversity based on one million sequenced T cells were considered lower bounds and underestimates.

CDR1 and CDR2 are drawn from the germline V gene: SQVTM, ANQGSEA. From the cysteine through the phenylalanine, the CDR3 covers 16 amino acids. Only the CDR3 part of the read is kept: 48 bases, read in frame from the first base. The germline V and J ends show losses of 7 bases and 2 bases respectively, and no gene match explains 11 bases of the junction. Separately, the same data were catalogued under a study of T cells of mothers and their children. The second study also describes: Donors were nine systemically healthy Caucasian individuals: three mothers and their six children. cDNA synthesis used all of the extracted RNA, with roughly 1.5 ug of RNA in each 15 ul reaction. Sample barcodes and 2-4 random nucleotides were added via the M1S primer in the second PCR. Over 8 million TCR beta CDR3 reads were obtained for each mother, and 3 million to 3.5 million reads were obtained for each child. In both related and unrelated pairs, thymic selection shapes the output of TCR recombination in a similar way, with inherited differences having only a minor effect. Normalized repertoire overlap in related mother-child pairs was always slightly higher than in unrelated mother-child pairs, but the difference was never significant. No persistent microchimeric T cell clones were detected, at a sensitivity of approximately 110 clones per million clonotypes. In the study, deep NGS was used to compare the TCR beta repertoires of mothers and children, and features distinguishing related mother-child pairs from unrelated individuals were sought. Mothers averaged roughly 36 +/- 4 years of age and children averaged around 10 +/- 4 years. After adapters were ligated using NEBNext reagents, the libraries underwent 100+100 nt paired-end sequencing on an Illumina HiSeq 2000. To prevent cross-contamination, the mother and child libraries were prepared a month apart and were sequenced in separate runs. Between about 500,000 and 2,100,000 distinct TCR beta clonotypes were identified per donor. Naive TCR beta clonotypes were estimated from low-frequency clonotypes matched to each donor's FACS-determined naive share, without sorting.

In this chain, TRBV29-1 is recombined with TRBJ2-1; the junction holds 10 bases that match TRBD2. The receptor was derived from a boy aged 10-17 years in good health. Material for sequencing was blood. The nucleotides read TGCAGCGCCAAGATCTTAACTAGCGGGGCCTACAATGAGCAGTTCTTC. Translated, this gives CSAKILTSGAYNEQFF.